The 25 T cell receptor beta chains listed next were all sequenced from one sample in a study of cytomegalovirus exposure and HLA in healthy donors. PCR involved 60 Vbeta and 13 Jbeta primers. The protocol was immunoSEQ multiplex PCR, while the TCRdb copy is restricted to in-frame clones and leaves out a portion. The listing contains tens of thousands of clones. Material: PBMCs. The receptors were sampled from a man over 45 in good health and CMV-seropositive.

This sequence joins TRBV5-1 and TRBJ1-2, with TRBD1 as a possible D gene (5 bases). Germline lookup yields CDR1 SGHRS and CDR2 YFSETQ. Trimming took off 4 bases at V and 0 bases at J, with 10 bases between the two ends. There are 14 residues in the CDR3. This CDR3 is CASSKDTTNYGYTF. In DNA form, the CDR3 reads TGCGCCAGCAGCAAGGACACTACTAACTATGGCTACACCTTC.

As regards this clone: Other DNA sequences in this sample translate to the same CDR3. This sequence joins TRBV28 and TRBJ1-1; TRBD1 matches 10 bases. Trimming took 6 bases from V and 4 from J; bases not matched to a gene: 5. Germline values: CDR1 MDHEN, CDR2 SYDVKM. The CDR3 sequence is 14 residues long. CDR3 sequence reads: CASRSGTGATEAFF. The CDR3, as DNA: TGTGCCAGCAGATCCGGGACAGGGGCCACTGAAGCTTTCTTT.

The rearrangement joins TRBV4-1 to TRBJ2-1; maybe TRBD2 (5 bases). V shed 4 bases and J shed 0 bases, with 16 bases lying between them. The CDR3 is made up of 17 amino acids. From germline, CDR1 is MGHRA and CDR2 YSYEKL. CDR3 nucleotides: TGCGCCAGCAGCCCCTGGCTATCGGGAAACTCCTACAATGAGCAGTTCTTC. It is translated as CASSPWLSGNSYNEQFF.

This sequence joins TRBV30 and TRBJ1-5; TRBD1 matches at 10 bases. CDR3 length: 15 amino acids. Germline lookup yields CDR1 GTSNPN and CDR2 SVGIG (reference sequence). The junction had 3 bases not matched to a gene; V was cut back by 1 base and J by 3 bases. This CDR3 reads CAWSGGTGANQPQHF. In DNA, the CDR3 is TGTGCCTGGAGTGGGGGGACAGGGGCCAATCAGCCCCAGCATTTT.

The chain has TRBV11-3 and TRBJ2-6; D not resolved. Germline V lookup: CDR1 SGHNT, CDR2 YENEEA. Trimming removed 4 bases at V and 4 bases at J, with 8 bases between. The CDR3 consists of 14 residues. CDR3 loop: CASSSPGGANVLTF. CDR3 in DNA: TGTGCCAGCAGCTCCCCTGGCGGGGCCAACGTCCTGACTTTC.

The rearrangement uses TRBV7-3 and TRBJ2-2, with 12 bases lining up with TRBD1. The J segment lost 6 bases and the V segment lost 2 bases, leaving 10 bases of the junction unmatched. CDR1 is SGHTA and CDR2 is FQGTGA in the germline V gene. CDR3 length: 18 residues. The CDR3 DNA reads TGTGCCAGCAGCTTATTCGGGACAGGGGGCGGAGGGGCCGGGGAGCTGTTTTTT. This sequence encodes CASSLFGTGGGGAGELFF. Supplemented by reference TRBV7-3 and TRBJ2-2, the full variable domain reads GAGVSQTPSNKVTEKGKYVELRCDPISGHTALYWYRQSLGQGPEFLIYFQGTGAADDSGLPNDRFFAVRPEGSVSTLKIQRTERGDSAVYLCASSLFGTGGGGAGELFFGEGSRLTVL.

The rearrangement uses TRBV5-1 and TRBJ2-5; weak D call: TRBD2 (6 bases). CDR1 is SGHRS, CDR2 YFSETQ, per germline. Trimming removed 7 bases at V and 5 bases at J, with 21 bases between. The CDR3 totals 15 residues. The chain's CDR3 is CASAKFPGLGETQYF. Here the CDR3 DNA reads TGCGCCAGCGCCAAATTCCCGGGACTGGGGGAGACCCAGTACTTC.

The chain combines TRBV5-6 with TRBJ2-2; weak D call: TRBD2 (6 bases). V was cut by 0 bases and J by 2 bases, with 20 bases left in between. The CDR3 covers 19 residues. Germline V CDR1 and CDR2: SGHDT, YYEEEE. This CDR3 reads CASSLEDFWGRPNTGELFF. The CDR3 bases are TGTGCCAGCAGCTTGGAGGATTTTTGGGGGAGGCCTAACACCGGGGAGCTGTTTTTT. The whole variable domain, remainder taken from reference TRBV5-6 and TRBJ2-2, is DAGVTQSPTHLIKTRGQQVTLRCSPKSGHDTVSWYQQALGQGPQFIFQYYEEEERQRGNFPDRFSGHQFPNYSSELNVNALLLGDSALYLCASSLEDFWGRPNTGELFFGEGSRLTVL.

This chain uses TRBV10-3 with TRBJ1-2; tentatively, D is TRBD1 (6 bases). Germline lookup yields CDR1 ENHRY and CDR2 SYGVKD. V dropped 7 bases and J dropped 2 bases, with 14 bases sitting between them. The CDR3 is made up of 14 amino acids. The CDR3 loop is CAITNTGLNYGYTF. As DNA, the CDR3 is TGTGCCATCACGAACACAGGGTTGAACTATGGCTACACCTTC.

The V call is TRBV4-3, the J call TRBJ2-3; 13 bases match TRBD2. V lost 0 bases, J lost 5 bases, and 2 bases stayed unmatched. The CDR3 has 16 amino acids. In germline, CDR1 is LGHNA, CDR2 YSLEER. CDR3 sequence: CASSQELAGGRDTQYF. CDR3 DNA: TGCGCCAGCAGCCAAGAACTAGCGGGAGGGCGAGATACGCAGTATTTT.

The rearrangement uses TRBV2 and TRBJ2-5, with a weak D call TRBD1 (7 bases). Trimming shortened V by 3 bases and J by 5 bases, and 13 bases separated the two germline ends. Germline-derived CDR1 and CDR2 are SNHLY and FYNNEI. This CDR3 has 14 amino acids. CDR3 DNA sequence: TGTGCCAGCAGTGATTTGGCGGGACAGGAGACCCAGTACTTC. Its protein is CASSDLAGQETQYF.

V gene TRBV6-5 combines with J gene TRBJ2-7; 8 bases align to TRBD1. CDR1 is MNHEY and CDR2 is SVGAGI in the germline V gene. The CDR3 covers 15 residues. The trim removed 0 bases at V and 7 bases at J, leaving 8 bases unmatched. The CDR3 loop is CASSYSSQGAREQYV. The CDR3 DNA follows: TGTGCCAGCAGTTACTCGAGTCAGGGGGCGAGGGAGCAGTACGTC.

To note about this clone: Relative to the germline gene, one junction end is altered; a read error may explain this. The chain recombines TRBV7-7 with TRBJ2-2, with 12 bases that match TRBD2. Germline-derived CDR1 and CDR2 are SSHAT and FNYEAQ (reference sequence). CDR3 length equals 17 residues. The CDR3 bases are TGTGCTAGCAGCTCCCCCCGCCTAGCGGGAGGGACCGGGGAGCTGTTTTTT. Amino acid sequence: CASSSPRLAGGTGELFF.

The J gene is TRBJ1-1, the V gene TRBV18; possibly TRBD1 for D (5 bases). CDR3 length: 14 amino acids. CDR1 and CDR2 from the germline V gene are KGHSH and LQKENI. The ends were cut back, 3 bases at V and 5 bases at J, with 13 bases in the middle. This CDR3 reads CASSPGGGRTEAFF. The DNA for the CDR3 is TGTGCCAGCTCACCTGGGGGGGGTAGGACTGAAGCTTTCTTT.

This chain links TRBV11-3 with TRBJ1-3; D is undetermined. The CDR3 runs to 18 residues. Trimming took off 5 bases at V and 1 base at J, with 21 bases between the two ends. The germline gives CDR1 SGHNT, CDR2 YENEEA. DNA of the CDR3: TGTGCCAGCAGCCCCCCGAGAGTCCAAACCCGATCTGGAAACACCATATATTTT. Encoded protein: CASSPPRVQTRSGNTIYF.

V gene TRBV27 combines with J gene TRBJ1-1, with D possibly being TRBD1 (5 bases). The germline gives CDR1 MNHEY, CDR2 SMNVEV (reference sequence). Trimming left V 11 bases short and J 0 bases short, with 16 bases between. CDR3 length: 14 residues. The CDR3 bases are TGTGCCTCCAGCCGGGGGAGAATGAACACTGAAGCTTTCTTT. Amino acids: CASSRGRMNTEAFF.

The chain recombines TRBV6-1 with TRBJ2-7, with TRBD1 identical over 7 bases. This CDR3 is 11 amino acids long. V shed 0 bases, J shed 11 bases, and the junction held 1 base outside the gene matches. Germline lookup yields CDR1 MNHNS and CDR2 SASEGT. The CDR3 here is CASSEADREYF. CDR3 bases: TGTGCCAGCAGTGAAGCCGACAGGGAGTACTTC.

This sequence joins TRBV6-5 and TRBJ1-1; no firm D call. From germline, CDR1 is MNHEY and CDR2 SVGAGI. The V gene lost 6 bases and the J gene lost 0 bases, with 5 bases spanning the gap. The CDR3 consists of 12 residues. The CDR3 is CASSTVNTEAFF. The CDR3 nucleotides are TGTGCCAGCAGCACGGTGAACACTGAAGCTTTCTTT.

The genes are TRBV5-4 and TRBJ1-5; TRBD1 agrees at 7 bases. V shed 0 bases, J shed 0 bases, and the junction held 12 bases outside the gene matches. Germline V gene data show CDR1 as SGHNT and CDR2 as YYREEE (reference sequence). The CDR3 is 19 residues long. The CDR3 region is CASSLGQGRGSDSNQPQHF. The CDR3 DNA is TGTGCCAGCAGCTTGGGACAGGGAAGGGGGTCTGATAGCAATCAGCCCCAGCATTTT.

The gene calls are TRBV7-9 and TRBJ2-1; D ambiguous. V was cut by 4 bases and J by 6 bases, with 7 bases left in between. CDR3 length: 12 residues. CDR1 is SEHNR and CDR2 is FQNEAQ in the germline V gene (reference sequence). The CDR3 nucleotides are TGTGCCAGCAGCTACATCATCAATGAGCAGTTCTTC. It specifies CASSYIINEQFF.

The chain couples TRBV10-2 to TRBJ2-7, with 11 bases matching TRBD2. From germline, CDR1 is WSHSY and CDR2 SAAADI. CDR3 length: 13 amino acids. J gave up 7 bases and V 6 bases, and 5 bases lay outside the gene matches. The CDR3 is CASRLAGAGEQYF. For the CDR3, the DNA is TGCGCCAGCAGACTAGCGGGAGCAGGGGAGCAGTACTTC.

CDR3 amino acids: CASSLVSGSSYEQYF. CDR3 coding DNA: TGTGCCAGCAGCTTAGTTAGCGGGAGCTCCTACGAGCAGTACTTC. V and J are TRBV11-3 and TRBJ2-7, with 9 bases matching TRBD2. The CDR3 length is 15 residues. V was clipped by 1 base and J by 0 bases; unmatched bases: 1. Germline V gives CDR1 SGHNT, CDR2 YENEEA.

CDR3 coding DNA: TGCGCCAGCAGCCAAGTACAGGGCTGGAGCTCTGGGGCCAACGTCCTGACTTTC. Encoded protein: CASSQVQGWSSGANVLTF. The rearrangement links TRBV4-3 to TRBJ2-6; a weak D match, TRBD1 (6 bases). The CDR3 is made up of 18 amino acids. The V and J ends lost 1 base and 0 bases respectively, with 13 bases between them. The germline V gene encodes CDR1 LGHNA and CDR2 YSLEER.

CDR3 sequence: CASIQGAYTEAFF. The CDR3 coding sequence is TGTGCCAGTATACAGGGGGCATACACTGAAGCTTTCTTT. This chain links TRBV2 with TRBJ1-1; 9 bases agree with TRBD1. V shed 9 bases, J shed 3 bases, and the junction held 5 bases outside the gene matches. CDR1 and CDR2 from the germline V gene are SNHLY and FYNNEI. This CDR3 contains 13 residues.

The chain employs TRBV11-3 and TRBJ1-2, with 7 bases that match TRBD1. V shed 5 bases, J shed 4 bases, and the junction held 7 bases outside the gene matches. The CDR3 is made up of 14 amino acids. CDR1 is SGHNT and CDR2 is YENEEA in the germline V gene. The DNA of the CDR3 is TGTGCCAGCAGCCCGCCGGGGACAGTCTATGGCTACACCTTC. Translated: CASSPPGTVYGYTF.